The 30 T cell receptor beta chains below come from one sample, sequenced in a study of shared clonotypes between healthy human individuals. Only in-frame clones appear in the TCRdb table, and some are missing; sequencing was by immunoSEQ multiplex PCR. Here the sample spans 850,000 to 1,200,000 clones, about 80% being singletons. The sequenced sample consisted of memory CD4+ T cells sorted from blood. The subset is: CD45RA-negative fraction. The receptors originated from a man aged 18 to 29 in good health.

The rearrangement links TRBV11-2 to TRBJ2-3; no reliable D call. V lost 4 bases, J lost 2 bases, and 10 bases lay in between. Germline CDR1 is SGHAT and CDR2 is FQNNGV. CDR3 length: 14 amino acids. The CDR3 bases are TGTGCCAGCAGCTCACCAGATTTCACAGATACGCAGTATTTT. This codes for CASSSPDFTDTQYF.

The chain has TRBV6-5 and TRBJ2-1; 9 nucleotides match TRBD1. J lost 9 bases, V lost 4 bases, and 10 bases had no gene match. The V gene's germline CDR1 is MNHEY and CDR2 SVGAGI. The CDR3 is 15 amino acids. CDR3 coding DNA: TGTGCCAGCAGTTCTCCCCACAGGGGGCCTGGTGAGCAGTTCTTC. Translating gives CASSSPHRGPGEQFF.

The V and J genes are TRBV6-5 and TRBJ2-3; D gene uncertain. The CDR3 contains 13 residues. V lost 11 bases and J 1 base, leaving 13 bases between the germline ends. Germline V lookup: CDR1 MNHEY, CDR2 SVGAGI. The CDR3 coding sequence is TGTGCCTGCCGCGAGCCGGGCACAGATACGCAGTATTTT. Its protein is CACREPGTDTQYF.

Only a few counts were recorded for this clone. The V call is TRBV5-6, the J call TRBJ2-7, with D perhaps given as TRBD1 or TRBD2 (5 bases each). The CDR3 is 15 residues long. Trimming removed 6 bases from V and 5 bases from J, with 21 bases in between. CDR1 and CDR2 from the germline V gene are SGHDT and YYEEEE. For the CDR3, the DNA is TGTGCCAGCACCCGTCCGGGACCGCTGAGCGACGAGCAGTACTTC. Encoded protein: CASTRPGPLSDEQYF.

This clone was detected a few times. The CDR3 DNA sequence: TGTGCCAGCTCACCACCTGCGGGAGATCGCGGCTACACCTTC. Its translation: CASSPPAGDRGYTF. V and J are TRBV18 and TRBJ1-2; D not certain. There are 14 residues in the CDR3. The V gene lost 0 bases and the J gene lost 8 bases, with 13 bases spanning the gap. Germline V gene sequence: CDR1 KGHSH, CDR2 LQKENI.

This clone was observed a single time. The chain carries TRBV7-2 and TRBJ2-5, with TRBD2 identical over 9 bases. The CDR3 consists of 16 residues. The V gene end was trimmed by 5 bases and the J gene end by 6 bases; junction bases not matched to a gene: 13. The germline V gene encodes CDR1 SGHTA and CDR2 FQGNSA. The CDR3 loop is CASSPPGGRAIKTQYF. The CDR3 DNA follows: TGTGCCAGCAGCCCCCCGGGCGGGAGGGCCATAAAGACCCAGTACTTC. The full variable domain, completed using reference TRBV7-2 and TRBJ2-5, is GAGVSQSPSNKVTEKGKDVELRCDPISGHTALYWYRQSLGQGLEFLIYFQGNSAPDKSGLPSDRFSAERTGGSVSTLTIQRTQQEDSAVYLCASSPPGGRAIKTQYFGPGTRLLVL.

V and J are TRBV5-1 and TRBJ2-1; a possible D gene is TRBD1 (6 bases). CDR1 and CDR2 (germline): SGHRS, YFSETQ. The CDR3 spans 14 residues. V lost 2 bases and J lost 15, with 21 bases in between. The CDR3 region is CASSFDNRATLMFF. DNA for the CDR3: TGCGCCAGCAGCTTCGATAACAGGGCCACCCTTATGTTCTTC.

The J gene is TRBJ1-3, the V gene TRBV6-5; D is unclear. The V and J ends lost 6 bases and 4 bases respectively, with 16 bases between them. This CDR3 is 15 amino acids long. Looked up from germline, CDR1 is MNHEY and CDR2 is SVGAGI. The CDR3 DNA sequence: TGTGCCAGCAGCCAACTAGGGCATACAGGAAACACCATATATTTT. Protein product: CASSQLGHTGNTIYF.

The chain links TRBV18 to TRBJ2-1, with TRBD1 matching over 8 bases. CDR3 size: 16 residues. Trimming at V came to 0 bases and at J to 4 bases, leaving 5 bases not matched to a gene. The germline V gene has CDR1 KGHSH and CDR2 LQKENI. CDR3 sequence (DNA): TGTGCCAGCTCACCACCGGCCAGGGGGCTTTACAATGAGCAGTTCTTC. Encoded protein: CASSPPARGLYNEQFF.

The chain is built from TRBV15 and TRBJ1-5; no reliable D call. The CDR3 is 15 amino acids. V gave up 0 bases and J gave up 5 bases, with 11 bases separating them. Germline loops: CDR1 LNHNV, CDR2 YYDKDF (reference sequence). The CDR3 DNA is TGTGCCACCAGCAGAGATGGAAAGGTGGATCAGCCCCAGCATTTT. This gives the protein CATSRDGKVDQPQHF.

In regard to this clone: This same CDR3 is encoded by further DNA sequences in the sample. The chain links TRBV30 to TRBJ2-3, with 7 bases lining up with TRBD2. Germline CDR1 and CDR2: GTSNPN and SVGIG (reference sequence). V was clipped by 0 bases and J by 5 bases; unmatched bases: 8. This CDR3 is 15 amino acids long. CDR3 coding DNA: TGTGCCTGGAGTGTTGGGGGAGGGCGGGGAGATACGCAGTATTTT. Protein product: CAWSVGGGRGDTQYF.

Comment on this clone: Within the sample, other DNA sequences also encode this same CDR3. This chain links TRBV29-1 with TRBJ2-2; no firm D call. The germline CDR1 and CDR2 sequences are SQVTM and ANQGSEA. The V and J ends lost 0 bases and 5 bases respectively, with 4 bases between them. CDR3 length: 12 amino acids. The CDR3 nucleotides read TGCAGCGTTGAAGATCTAACCGGGGAGCTGTTTTTT. This codes for CSVEDLTGELFF.

The genes are TRBV18 and TRBJ1-2; D remains unclear. Germline loops: CDR1 KGHSH, CDR2 LQKENI. Trimming pared 2 bases from V and 0 bases from J, leaving 13 bases between. CDR3 length: 16 amino acids. The CDR3 region is CASSPAILTSNYGYTF. The CDR3 nucleotides read TGTGCCAGCTCACCAGCGATTCTGACTTCTAACTATGGCTACACCTTC. Looking up the rest from reference TRBV18 and TRBJ1-2 gives the full variable domain: NAGVMQNPRHLVRRRGQEARLRCSPMKGHSHVYWYRQLPEEGLKFMVYLQKENIIDESGMPKERFSAEFPKEGPSILRIQQVVRGDSAAYFCASSPAILTSNYGYTFGSGTRLTVV.

This clone was detected only a few times. Other DNA sequences of this sample code for an identical CDR3. The chain combines TRBV7-9 with TRBJ1-2; 10 bases agree with TRBD1. CDR3 length: 13 amino acids. The V and J ends lost 3 bases and 8 bases, in that order; junction bases with no gene match: 3. Per germline, CDR1 SEHNR and CDR2 FQNEAQ (reference sequence). The DNA for the CDR3 is TGTGCCAGCAGCTTCGGGACAGGGGACGGCTACACCTTC. Translated: CASSFGTGDGYTF.

This clone was found once. This sequence joins TRBV10-2 and TRBJ2-7; TRBD1 agrees at 8 bases. After removal of 7 bases from V and 0 bases from J, the junction contained 11 bases not matched to a gene. Germline lookup yields CDR1 WSHSY and CDR2 SAAADI. The CDR3 has 16 amino acids. CDR3 in DNA: TGCGCCAGCACCCCTGGACAGGGATCGGGCTCCTACGAGCAGTACTTC. Protein sequence: CASTPGQGSGSYEQYF.

On this clone: This CDR3 is also generated by other DNA sequences in the sample. The chain couples TRBV5-1 to TRBJ2-3, with D tentatively TRBD1 (5 bases). Between the trimmed V and J ends, which lost 4 bases and 1 base, there was a span of 7 bases. This CDR3 comprises 13 residues. The germline V gene encodes CDR1 SGHRS and CDR2 YFSETQ. Written as DNA, the CDR3 is TGCGCCAGCAGCACAGGCGGCACAGATACGCAGTATTTT. Its translation: CASSTGGTDTQYF.

This clone appeared a single time. In nucleotides, the CDR3 is TGTGCCTGGAGAAAGGCAGGGAATTATGGCTACACCTTC. It encodes CAWRKAGNYGYTF. This sequence joins TRBV30 and TRBJ1-2; a weak D match, TRBD1 (5 bases). There are 13 residues in the CDR3. From germline, CDR1 is GTSNPN and CDR2 SVGIG (reference sequence). Trimming removed 3 bases at V and 5 bases at J, with 13 bases between.

CDR3 in amino acids: CASSPQGTSGSREQYF. The DNA for the CDR3 is TGTGCCAGCAGCCCGCAGGGGACTAGCGGGAGCCGAGAGCAGTACTTC. The rearrangement links TRBV27 to TRBJ2-7; 14 bases align to TRBD2. Germline values: CDR1 MNHEY, CDR2 SMNVEV (reference sequence). Losses at the gene ends were 6 bases for V and 7 bases for J; bases not matched to a gene: 11. This CDR3 contains 16 residues.

V and J are TRBV6-1 and TRBJ2-7; perhaps TRBD2 as D (6 bases). V lost 5 bases and J lost 9, with 11 bases in between. The CDR3 extends over 11 amino acids. Germline values: CDR1 MNHNS, CDR2 SASEGT. For the CDR3, the DNA is TGTGCCAGCAGTTCGGGACTTATGCAGTACTTC. Its translation is CASSSGLMQYF.

V gene TRBV30 combines with J gene TRBJ2-7; 8 bases map to TRBD2. The V and J ends lost 2 bases and 3 bases, in that order; junction bases with no gene match: 6. This CDR3 comprises 14 residues. From germline, CDR1 is GTSNPN and CDR2 SVGIG (reference sequence). The CDR3 protein is CAWSRVAGFYEQYF. CDR3 sequence (DNA): TGTGCCTGGAGTAGGGTAGCGGGGTTCTACGAGCAGTACTTC.

The chain is built from TRBV18 and TRBJ2-1; the match to TRBD2 covers 13 bases. V lost 6 bases, J lost 8 bases, and 10 bases stayed unmatched. In germline, CDR1 is KGHSH, CDR2 LQKENI. The CDR3 is made up of 16 amino acids. CDR3 nucleotide sequence: TGTGCCAGCTCGCCCGGGACTAGCGGGGCTGGCTATGAGCAGTTCTTC. It translates to CASSPGTSGAGYEQFF.

The chain couples TRBV25-1 to TRBJ1-3, with D possibly matching TRBD1 (5 bases). Trimming cost V 2 bases and J 0 bases, with 14 bases left between them. The V gene's germline CDR1 is MGHDK and CDR2 SYGVNS. The CDR3 is made up of 17 amino acids. In DNA form, the CDR3 reads TGTGCCAGCAGTGAAGGTCCAGGGTCTAACTCTGGAAACACCATATATTTT. Translation gives CASSEGPGSNSGNTIYF.

This clone was found a few times. This chain uses TRBV7-8 with TRBJ1-2, with D uncertain. The CDR3 contains 14 residues. Per germline, CDR1 SGHVS and CDR2 FQNEAQ. The ends were cut back, 2 bases at V and 2 bases at J, with 9 bases in the middle. The CDR3 DNA reads TGTGCCAGCAGCTTATTAGGGTCGAACTATGGCTACACCTTC. Amino acids: CASSLLGSNYGYTF.

The V and J genes are TRBV19 and TRBJ1-5, with TRBD1 as a possible D gene (5 bases). V lost 6 bases and J lost 7, with 13 bases in between. The CDR3 is made up of 13 amino acids. Germline-derived CDR1 and CDR2 are LNHDA and SQIVND (reference sequence). CDR3: CASRGPRGQPQHF. CDR3 DNA: TGTGCCAGTAGGGGACCGCGAGGGCAGCCCCAGCATTTT.

The chain combines TRBV5-1 with TRBJ2-2, with TRBD2 matching over 11 bases. Germline V lookup: CDR1 SGHRS, CDR2 YFSETQ. This CDR3 is built from 16 residues. The V and J ends lost 4 bases and 2 bases, in that order; junction bases with no gene match: 4. The CDR3 loop reads CASSPGTSGNTGELFF. DNA for the CDR3: TGCGCCAGCAGCCCCGGGACTAGCGGAAACACCGGGGAGCTGTTTTTT.

In this sample, this clone turned up many times. The chain links TRBV19 to TRBJ2-1, with 12 bases fitting TRBD2. The CDR3 is 15 amino acids. Germline CDR1 is LNHDA and CDR2 is SQIVND (reference sequence). J gave up 6 bases and V 6 bases, and 6 bases lay outside the gene matches. CDR3 nucleotides: TGTGCCAGTAGCACTGGACTAGCGGGGCTCAATGAGCAGTTCTTC. This translates into CASSTGLAGLNEQFF.

The V call is TRBV19, the J call TRBJ1-6; perhaps TRBD1 as D (5 bases). In germline, CDR1 is LNHDA, CDR2 SQIVND (reference sequence). This CDR3 has 14 residues. V lost 4 bases to trimming and J lost 7 bases, with 11 bases between them. CDR3 protein: CASSRGQENSPLHF. The CDR3 DNA sequence: TGTGCCAGTAGTAGGGGCCAGGAGAATTCACCCCTCCACTTT.

This chain joins TRBV5-6 and TRBJ1-2, with D unclear. Germline-derived CDR1 and CDR2 are SGHDT and YYEEEE. The V and J ends lost 2 bases and 4 bases respectively, with 12 bases between them. This CDR3 spans 14 amino acids. CDR3 in DNA: TGTGCCAGCAGCTTAACGAAGGGAGCCTATGGCTACACCTTC. Encoded protein: CASSLTKGAYGYTF. Full variable domain (remainder filled in from reference TRBV5-6 and TRBJ1-2): DAGVTQSPTHLIKTRGQQVTLRCSPKSGHDTVSWYQQALGQGPQFIFQYYEEEERQRGNFPDRFSGHQFPNYSSELNVNALLLGDSALYLCASSLTKGAYGYTFGSGTRLTVV.

This clone was seen only a few times. In the same sample, other DNA sequences code for this CDR3. The chain carries TRBV19 and TRBJ1-2, with 8 bases fitting TRBD1. J lost 0 bases, V lost 5 bases, and 2 bases had no gene match. This CDR3 comprises 14 residues. Germline V CDR1 and CDR2: LNHDA, SQIVND (reference sequence). The CDR3 DNA follows: TGTGCCAGTAGTGTACAGGGGGCTAACTATGGCTACACCTTC. Its protein product is CASSVQGANYGYTF.

The chain links TRBV6-1 to TRBJ1-1, with D perhaps matching TRBD1 (5 bases). Germline lookup yields CDR1 MNHNS and CDR2 SASEGT. The CDR3 is made up of 14 amino acids. V was shortened by 6 bases and J by 1 base, with 12 bases between the two germline ends. CDR3 DNA sequence: TGTGCCAGCAGCCTCGCGAGGGGGAACACTGAAGCTTTCTTT. Translation: CASSLARGNTEAFF.